The following is a T cell receptor (beta chain) sequence with its context. Looked up from germline, CDR1 is SGHTA and CDR2 is FQGNSA. There are 15 residues in the CDR3. V was clipped by 5 bases and J by 1 base, with 9 bases between them. The entry originates in a study of response to subunit inactivated influenza vaccine. TCRdb ran MiXCR on the RT-PCR reads and lists one entry per CDR3 protein. The data hold hundreds of thousands of distinct CDR3 sequences, with about 15% observed a single time. This sample comprised CD4+ T cells sorted from PBMCs, obtained roughly 24 months after vaccination. This clonotype was obtained from a man aged 50 to 69 who received an inactivated influenza vaccine. The chain links TRBV7-2 to TRBJ2-6; no clear D gene. CDR3 amino acids: CASSPMNSGANVLTF. The CDR3 DNA reads TGTGCCAGCAGCCCGATGAATTCTGGGGCCAACGTCCTGACTTTC.